This T cell receptor beta chain came from a study of CD8 T cells in ankylosing spondylitis. The CDR3 is 17 residues long. Germline CDR1 reads MNHNS; CDR2 reads SASEGT. The V end lost 4 bases, the J end lost 3 bases, and 20 bases lay between the germline ends. Overall study findings and caveats: Both synovial fluid and blood in reactive arthritis had previously been reported to carry some motif variants. Characteristic of ankylosing spondylitis blood, it appeared, was a TCR beta motif comprising several highly homologous variants. From matched ankylosing spondylitis synovial fluid, disease-linked clones were reportedly recovered at significantly enriched levels.

This clonotype was found a few times. What it binds is unknown. 5'-RACE, quantitative and with molecular barcodes, yielded the TCR beta libraries. TCRdb re-analysed the 5' RACE reads in MiXCR, keeping a single row per CDR3 protein. This table has some 840,000 distinct CDR3 sequences, approximately 12% appearing once. The sequenced sample was blood, either unsorted or a sorted T cell fraction (not recorded which). V gene TRBV6-1 combines with J gene TRBJ2-3, with D possibly being TRBD1 (6 bases). The receptor comes from a male donor with ankylosing spondylitis. The DNA of the CDR3 is TGTGCCAGCAGTGCTCTGGGGTCAGGGGCCGCGACAGATACGCAGTATTTT. Translation gives CASSALGSGAATDTQYF.